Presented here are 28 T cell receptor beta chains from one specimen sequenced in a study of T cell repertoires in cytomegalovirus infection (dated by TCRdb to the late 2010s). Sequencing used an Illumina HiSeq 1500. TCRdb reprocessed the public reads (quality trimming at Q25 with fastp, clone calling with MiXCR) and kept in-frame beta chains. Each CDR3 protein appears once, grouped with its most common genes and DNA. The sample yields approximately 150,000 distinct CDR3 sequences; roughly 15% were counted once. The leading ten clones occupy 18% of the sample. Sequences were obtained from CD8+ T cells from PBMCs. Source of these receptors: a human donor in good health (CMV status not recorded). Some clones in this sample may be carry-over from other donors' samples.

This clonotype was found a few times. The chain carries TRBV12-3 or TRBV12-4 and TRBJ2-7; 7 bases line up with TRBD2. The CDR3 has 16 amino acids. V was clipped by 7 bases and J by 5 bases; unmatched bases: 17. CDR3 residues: CASNVSGLAEFHEQYF. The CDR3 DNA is TGTGCCAGCAACGTAAGCGGGCTAGCGGAGTTCCACGAGCAGTACTTC.

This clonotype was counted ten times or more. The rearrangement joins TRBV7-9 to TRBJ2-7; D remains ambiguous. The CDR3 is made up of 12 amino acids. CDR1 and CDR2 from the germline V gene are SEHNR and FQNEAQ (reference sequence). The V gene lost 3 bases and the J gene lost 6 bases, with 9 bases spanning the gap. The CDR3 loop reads CASSLYEREQYF. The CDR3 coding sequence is TGTGCCAGCAGCTTGTACGAACGCGAGCAGTACTTC.

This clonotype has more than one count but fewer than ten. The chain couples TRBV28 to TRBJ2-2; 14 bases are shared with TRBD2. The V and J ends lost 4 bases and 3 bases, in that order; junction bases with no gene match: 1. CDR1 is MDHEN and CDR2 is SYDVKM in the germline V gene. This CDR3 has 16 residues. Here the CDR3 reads CASSSGLAGDTGELFF. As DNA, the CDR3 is TGTGCCAGCAGTTCGGGACTAGCGGGAGACACCGGGGAGCTGTTTTTT. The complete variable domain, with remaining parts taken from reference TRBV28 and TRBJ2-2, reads DVKVTQSSRYLVKRTGEKVFLECVQDMDHENMFWYRQDPGLGLRLIYFSYDVKMKEKGDIPEGYSVSREKKERFSLILESASTNQTSMYLCASSSGLAGDTGELFFGEGSRLTVL.

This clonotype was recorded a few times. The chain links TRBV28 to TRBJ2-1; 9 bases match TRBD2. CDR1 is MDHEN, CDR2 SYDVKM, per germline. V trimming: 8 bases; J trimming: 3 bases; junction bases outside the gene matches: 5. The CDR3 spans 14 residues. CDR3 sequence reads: CASYQTSGYNEQFF. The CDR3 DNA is TGTGCCAGCTATCAGACTAGCGGCTACAATGAGCAGTTCTTC.

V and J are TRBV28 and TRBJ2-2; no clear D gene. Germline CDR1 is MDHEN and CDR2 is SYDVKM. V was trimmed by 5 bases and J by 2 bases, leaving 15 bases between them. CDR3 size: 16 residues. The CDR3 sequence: CASSPLMPSNTGELFF. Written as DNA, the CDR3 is TGTGCCAGCAGTCCTCTAATGCCCTCTAACACCGGGGAGCTGTTTTTT.

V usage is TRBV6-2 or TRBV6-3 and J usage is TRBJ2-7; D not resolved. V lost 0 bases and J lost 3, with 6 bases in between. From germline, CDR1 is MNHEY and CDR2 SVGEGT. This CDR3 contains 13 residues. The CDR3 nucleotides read TGTGCCAGCAGTTACTCGGTAGTCTACGAGCAGTACTTC. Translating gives CASSYSVVYEQYF.

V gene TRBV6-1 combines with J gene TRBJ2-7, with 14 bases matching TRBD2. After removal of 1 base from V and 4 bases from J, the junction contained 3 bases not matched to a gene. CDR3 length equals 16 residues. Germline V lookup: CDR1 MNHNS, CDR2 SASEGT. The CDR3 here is CASSEDGTSGSYEQYF. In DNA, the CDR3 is TGTGCCAGCAGTGAAGACGGGACTAGCGGGAGTTACGAGCAGTACTTC.

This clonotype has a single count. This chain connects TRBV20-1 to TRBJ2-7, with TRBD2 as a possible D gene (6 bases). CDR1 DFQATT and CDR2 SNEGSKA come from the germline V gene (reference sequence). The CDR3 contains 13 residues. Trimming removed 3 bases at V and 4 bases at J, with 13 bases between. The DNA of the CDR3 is TGCAGTGCTAGGACGGGACTCTCGTACGAGCAGTACTTC. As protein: CSARTGLSYEQYF.

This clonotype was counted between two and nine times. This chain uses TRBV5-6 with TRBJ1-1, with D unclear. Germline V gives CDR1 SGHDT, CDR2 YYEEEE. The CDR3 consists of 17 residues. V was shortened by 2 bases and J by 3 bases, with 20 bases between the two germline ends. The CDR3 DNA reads TGTGCCAGCAGCTTCGGCAGGAACCCCAGGAGTGACACTGAAGCTTTCTTT. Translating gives CASSFGRNPRSDTEAFF.

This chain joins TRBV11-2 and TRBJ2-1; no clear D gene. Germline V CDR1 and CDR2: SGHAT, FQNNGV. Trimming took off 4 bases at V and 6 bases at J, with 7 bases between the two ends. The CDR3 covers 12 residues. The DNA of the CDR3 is TGTGCCAGCAGCTCAGGAAGCAATGAGCAGTTCTTC. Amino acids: CASSSGSNEQFF.

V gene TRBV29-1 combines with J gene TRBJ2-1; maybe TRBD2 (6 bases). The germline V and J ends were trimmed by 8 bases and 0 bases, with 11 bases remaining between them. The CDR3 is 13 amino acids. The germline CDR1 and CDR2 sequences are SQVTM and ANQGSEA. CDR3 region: CSWGVSSYNEQFF. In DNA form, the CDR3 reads TGCAGCTGGGGGGTAAGCTCCTACAATGAGCAGTTCTTC.

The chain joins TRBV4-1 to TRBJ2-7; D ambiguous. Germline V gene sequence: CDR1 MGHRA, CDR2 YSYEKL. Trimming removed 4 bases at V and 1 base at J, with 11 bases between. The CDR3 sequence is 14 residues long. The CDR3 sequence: CASSLRTDSYEQYF. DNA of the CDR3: TGCGCCAGCAGCCTCCGAACAGATTCCTACGAGCAGTACTTC.

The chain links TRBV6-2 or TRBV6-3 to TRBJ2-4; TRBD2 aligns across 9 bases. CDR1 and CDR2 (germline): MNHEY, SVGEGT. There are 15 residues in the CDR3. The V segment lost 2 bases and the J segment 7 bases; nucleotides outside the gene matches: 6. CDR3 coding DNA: TGTGCCAGCAGTTACGTTCTAGCGGGAATGAACATTCAGTACTTC. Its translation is CASSYVLAGMNIQYF.

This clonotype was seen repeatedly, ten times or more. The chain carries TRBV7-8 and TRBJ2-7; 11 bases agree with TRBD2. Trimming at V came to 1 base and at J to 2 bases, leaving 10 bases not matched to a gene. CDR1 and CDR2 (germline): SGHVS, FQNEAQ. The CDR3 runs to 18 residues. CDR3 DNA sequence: TGTGCCAGCAGCTTAGGACTAGCGGGAATACTTTACCCCTACGAGCAGTACGTC. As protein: CASSLGLAGILYPYEQYV.

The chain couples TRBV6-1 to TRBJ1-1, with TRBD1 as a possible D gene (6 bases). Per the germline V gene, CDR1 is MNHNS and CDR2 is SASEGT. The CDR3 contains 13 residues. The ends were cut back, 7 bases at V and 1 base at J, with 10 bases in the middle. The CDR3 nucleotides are TGTGCCAGCACCCGGGGGGCGAACACTGAAGCTTTCTTT. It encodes CASTRGANTEAFF.

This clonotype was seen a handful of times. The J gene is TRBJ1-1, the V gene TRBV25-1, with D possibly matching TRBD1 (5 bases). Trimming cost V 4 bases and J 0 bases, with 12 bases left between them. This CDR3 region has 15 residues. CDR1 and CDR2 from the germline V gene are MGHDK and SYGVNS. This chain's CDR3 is CASSGGNYMNTEAFF. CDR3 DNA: TGTGCCAGCAGTGGGGGGAATTACATGAACACTGAAGCTTTCTTT.

CDR3 sequence reads: CASSYRWEQYF. The DNA for the CDR3 is TGTGCCAGCAGTTACAGATGGGAGCAGTACTTC. V and J are TRBV6-2 or TRBV6-3 and TRBJ2-7, with D unclear. The CDR3 totals 11 residues. With 2 bases removed from V and 7 bases from J, the gap between germline ends came to 6 bases. The germline V gene encodes CDR1 MNHEY and CDR2 SVGEGT.

CDR3 amino acids: CASSLLPLPNEQFF. The CDR3 nucleotides read TGTGCCAGCAGTTTACTCCCACTACCCAATGAGCAGTTCTTC. The chain recombines TRBV27 with TRBJ2-1; D ambiguous. CDR1 and CDR2 (germline): MNHEY, SMNVEV (reference sequence). The CDR3 has 14 residues. V was trimmed by 2 bases and J by 6 bases, leaving 11 bases between them.

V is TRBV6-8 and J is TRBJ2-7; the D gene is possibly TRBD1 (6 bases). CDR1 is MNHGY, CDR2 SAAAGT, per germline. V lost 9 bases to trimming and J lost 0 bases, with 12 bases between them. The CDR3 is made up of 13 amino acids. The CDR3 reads CASGTGFSYEQYF. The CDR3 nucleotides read TGTGCCAGTGGCACAGGGTTCTCCTACGAGCAGTACTTC.

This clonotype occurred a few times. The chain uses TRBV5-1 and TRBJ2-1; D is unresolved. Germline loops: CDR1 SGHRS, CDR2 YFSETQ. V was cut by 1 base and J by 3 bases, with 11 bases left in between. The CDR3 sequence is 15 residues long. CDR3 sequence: CASSLWVSLYNEQFF. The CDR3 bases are TGCGCCAGCAGCTTGTGGGTTAGTCTCTACAATGAGCAGTTCTTC. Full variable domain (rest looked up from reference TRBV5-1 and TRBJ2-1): KAGVTQTPRYLIKTRGQQVTLSCSPISGHRSVSWYQQTPGQGLQFLFEYFSETQRNKGNFPGRFSGRQFSNSRSEMNVSTLELGDSALYLCASSLWVSLYNEQFFGPGTRLTVL.

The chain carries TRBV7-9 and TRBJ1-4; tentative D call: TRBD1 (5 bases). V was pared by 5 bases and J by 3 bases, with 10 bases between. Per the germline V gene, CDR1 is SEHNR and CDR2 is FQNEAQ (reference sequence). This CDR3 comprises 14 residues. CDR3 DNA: TGTGCCAGCAGCCCCCTGGGGCCTAATGAAAAACTGTTTTTT. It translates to CASSPLGPNEKLFF.

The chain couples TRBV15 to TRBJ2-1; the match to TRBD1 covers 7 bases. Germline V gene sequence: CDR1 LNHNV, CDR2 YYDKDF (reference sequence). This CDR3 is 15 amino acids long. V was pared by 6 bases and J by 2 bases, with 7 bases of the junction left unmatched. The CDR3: CATRIDRAAYNEQFF. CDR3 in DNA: TGTGCCACCAGAATAGACAGGGCGGCCTACAATGAGCAGTTCTTC.

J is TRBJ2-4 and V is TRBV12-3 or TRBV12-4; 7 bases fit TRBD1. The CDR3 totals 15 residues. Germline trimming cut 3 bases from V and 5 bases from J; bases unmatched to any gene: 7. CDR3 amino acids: CASSLKGDRENIQYF. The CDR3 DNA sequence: TGTGCCAGCAGTTTGAAAGGGGACAGAGAAAACATTCAGTACTTC.

The CDR3 reads CASSLRGADTQYF. DNA of the CDR3: TGTGCCAGCAGCTTAAGAGGGGCCGATACGCAGTATTTT. The V gene is TRBV7-3, the J gene TRBJ2-3, with D possibly being TRBD1 or TRBD2 (5 bases each). Germline CDR1 and CDR2: SGHTA and FQGTGA. There are 13 residues in the CDR3. V was clipped by 1 base and J by 6 bases, with 8 bases between them.

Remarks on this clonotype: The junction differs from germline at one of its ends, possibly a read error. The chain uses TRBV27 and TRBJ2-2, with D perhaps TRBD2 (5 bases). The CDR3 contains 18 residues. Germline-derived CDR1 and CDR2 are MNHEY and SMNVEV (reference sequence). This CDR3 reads CASSLSLARLAAGRALIF. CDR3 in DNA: TGTGCCAGCAGTTTATCGCTTGCGAGGTTGGCGGCGGGTCGGGCTCTGATTTTT.

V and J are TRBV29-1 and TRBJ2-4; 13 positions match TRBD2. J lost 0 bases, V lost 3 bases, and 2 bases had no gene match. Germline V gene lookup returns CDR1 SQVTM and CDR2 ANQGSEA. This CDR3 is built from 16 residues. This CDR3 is CSVEGTSGVAKNIQYF. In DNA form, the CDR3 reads TGCAGCGTTGAGGGGACTAGCGGGGTAGCCAAAAACATTCAGTACTTC.

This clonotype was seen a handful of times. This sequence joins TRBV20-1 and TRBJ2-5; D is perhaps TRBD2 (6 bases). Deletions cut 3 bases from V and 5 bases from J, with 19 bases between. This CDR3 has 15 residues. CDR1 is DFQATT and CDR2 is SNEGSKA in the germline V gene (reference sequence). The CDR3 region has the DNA TGCAGTGCTAGTTTCGGCAGCCTGGGGACTGAGACCCAGTACTTC. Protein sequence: CSASFGSLGTETQYF.

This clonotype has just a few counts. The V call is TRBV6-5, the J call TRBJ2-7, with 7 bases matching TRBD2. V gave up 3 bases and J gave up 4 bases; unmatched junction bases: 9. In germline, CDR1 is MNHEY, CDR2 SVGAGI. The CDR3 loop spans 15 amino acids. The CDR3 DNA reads TGTGCCAGCAGTTATACTGCGGGAGACATATACGAGCAGTACTTC. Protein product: CASSYTAGDIYEQYF.